This is a list of T cell receptor beta chains from one sample in a study of T cell responses to AZD1222 COVID-19 vaccine. Assay: immunoSEQ multiplex PCR; the TCRdb copy retains only in-frame clones and omits some. The top ten hold about 0.64% of the sample, which has around 150,000 clones, roughly 94% seen once. This specimen was peripheral blood, taken on day 0 of AZD1222 vaccination. These receptors were obtained from an adult in good health. The CDR3 runs from the conserved cysteine through the conserved F or W. The D gene is left open where the match is weak. Not every row has a clone size; where given, it reads once, few, many or a size class.

>NA|TRBJ1-4|NA|TRBV30
TGTGCCTGGAACGGAATTTCAACTAATGAAAAACTGTTTTTT
CAWNGISTNEKLFF
>NA|TRBJ2-1|NA|TRBV5-8
TGTGCCAGCAGCTTGAGACTGGCGCAGTTCTTC
CASSLRLAQFF
>NA|TRBJ2-1|TRBD2|TRBV10-1
TGCGCCAGCAGTGTTGATCCAGCGGGAGGGCCCAATGAGCAGTTCTTC
CASSVDPAGGPNEQFF
>NA|TRBJ2-1|TRBD2|TRBV6-5
TGTGCCAGCAGTTTACTAGCGGGAGTATACAATGAGCAGTTCTTC
CASSLLAGVYNEQFF
>once|TRBJ1-1|NA|TRBV29-1
TGCAGCGTTCGAACGTTGGGGGGTCGAACTGAAGCTTTCTTT
CSVRTLGGRTEAFF
>NA|TRBJ1-6|NA|TRBV2
TGTGCCAGTCTCGCCACGGCGGATTCACCCCTCCACTTT
CASLATADSPLHF
>once|TRBJ1-3|NA|TRBV7-2
TGTGCCAGCAGGAAGACATCCTCTGGAAACACCATATATTTT
CASRKTSSGNTIYF
>once|TRBJ1-6|NA|TRBV9
TGTGCCAGCAGCGTAGCAGGTGACTCCTATAATTCACCCCTCCACTTT
CASSVAGDSYNSPLHF
>NA|TRBJ1-1|NA|TRBV29-1
TGCAGCGTTAGAGGAGAGGGACAGAACACTGAAGCTTTCTTT
CSVRGEGQNTEAFF
>few|TRBJ1-6|NA|TRBV5-1
TGCGCCAGCAGCTTGTCGGGGGGCGGGGACTCACCCCTCCACTTT
CASSLSGGGDSPLHF
>NA|TRBJ1-1|NA|TRBV18
TGTGCCAGCTCACCCCGGAGTCATACTGAAGCTTTCTTT
CASSPRSHTEAFF
>NA|TRBJ1-6|TRBD1|TRBV28
TGTGCCAGCAGGTTGGGTGACAGGGGCTCCTATAATTCACCCCTCCACTTT
CASRLGDRGSYNSPLHF
>NA|TRBJ2-5|NA|TRBV14
TGTGCCAGCAGCCAAGTTATTGGAAAACAAGAGACCCAGTACTTC
CASSQVIGKQETQYF
>NA|TRBJ2-5|TRBD1|TRBV5-1
TGCGCCAGCAGCTGGCATGGACAGGGGGCGGCGGAGACCCAGTACTTC
CASSWHGQGAAETQYF
>NA|TRBJ2-1|NA|TRBV6-2/TRBV6-3
TGTGCCAGCAGTTACCGGGTCCAGAGTAACAATGAGCAGTTCTTC
CASSYRVQSNNEQFF
>NA|TRBJ2-7|NA|TRBV15
TGTGCCACCAGCAGACGGGAGAACCACGAGCAGTACTTC
CATSRRENHEQYF
>NA|TRBJ1-1|TRBD1|TRBV28
TGTGCCAGCAGTGACAGGGGGGGAACTGAAGCTTTCTTT
CASSDRGGTEAFF
>NA|TRBJ2-3|TRBD2|TRBV30
TGTGCCTGGAGTGTTGGTAGCGGGAGGCCACACACACGCAGGGATACGCAGTATTTT
CAWSVGSGRPHTRRDTQYF
>few|TRBJ1-5|NA|TRBV27
TGTGCCAGCAGTTTCGGCAGGGATCAGCCCCAGCATTTT
CASSFGRDQPQHF
>NA|TRBJ2-7|TRBD2|TRBV3-1/TRBV3-2
TGTGCCAGCAGTTTCGGACTAGTCCTCGAGCAGTACTTC
CASSFGLVLEQYF
>NA|TRBJ2-1|NA|TRBV5-8
TGTGCCAGCAGCTTGGCCATATTCGCGATCTCCTACAATGAGCAGTTCTTC
CASSLAIFAISYNEQFF
>NA|TRBJ1-1|TRBD1|TRBV18
TGTGCCAGCTCGCAGACAGGGTTCGACACTGAAGCTTTCTTT
CASSQTGFDTEAFF
>NA|TRBJ1-5|TRBD1|TRBV2
TGTGCCAGCAGTCCGGACAGGGCGAGCGGTCAGCCCCAGCATTTT
CASSPDRASGQPQHF
>NA|TRBJ1-2|NA|TRBV19
TGTGCCAGTAGTATTAGTGGGGGCGCCGGCTACACCTTC
CASSISGGAGYTF
>NA|TRBJ2-4|NA|TRBV6-5
TGTGCCAGCAGTAACAGGGAGTGGGACATTCAGTACTTC
CASSNREWDIQYF
>NA|TRBJ1-6|NA|TRBV2
TGTGCCAGCAAGAAAGGGGCTTGGAATTCACCCCTCCACTTT
CASKKGAWNSPLHF
>NA|TRBJ1-5|NA|TRBV4-1
TGCGCCAGCAGCCAAGATAAGGTTGGGCCCCAGCATTTT
CASSQDKVGPQHF
>NA|TRBJ2-1|NA|TRBV9
TGTGCCAGCAGCGTGGTAAGCTCCTACAATGAGCAGTTCTTC
CASSVVSSYNEQFF
>NA|TRBJ1-1|NA|TRBV28
TGTGCCAGCAGCATCCTCGGAGTGAACACTGAAGCTTTCTTT
CASSILGVNTEAFF
>NA|TRBJ1-5|NA|TRBV10-2
TGCGTCAGCAGTGATGCGACAGCTAATCAGCCCCAGCATTTT
CVSSDATANQPQHF
>NA|TRBJ1-5|NA|TRBV29-1
TGCAGCGTTGGGAATAGCAATCAGCCCCAGCATTTT
CSVGNSNQPQHF
>NA|TRBJ1-2|NA|TRBV29-1
TGCAGCGTTTTGGGGTCCTATGGCTACACCTTC
CSVLGSYGYTF
>NA|TRBJ1-3|NA|TRBV30
TGTGCCTGTTCCCTTCCGGGCTTTGGGACCCGAAACACCATATATTTT
CACSLPGFGTRNTIYF
>NA|TRBJ1-3|NA|TRBV27
TGTGCCAGCAGTCCCCTGCCAGGAAACACCATATATTTT
CASSPLPGNTIYF
>NA|TRBJ1-1|NA|TRBV6-2/TRBV6-3
TGTGCCAGCAGCTTAACAGGGTTGGTAGAAGCTTTCTTT
CASSLTGLVEAFF
>NA|TRBJ1-1|TRBD1|TRBV10-3
TGTGCCATCAGTGGTCGACAGGGTTACACTGAAGCTTTCTTT
CAISGRQGYTEAFF
>NA|TRBJ1-5|NA|TRBV21-1
TGTGCCAGCAGATTCCAGGGGCTCGGGCCCCAGCATTTT
CASRFQGLGPQHF
>NA|TRBJ2-5|TRBD1|TRBV28
TGTGCCAGCGAAGGGACAGGGACTTACCAAGAGACCCAGTACTTC
CASEGTGTYQETQYF
>NA|TRBJ1-5|NA|TRBV28
TGTGCCAGCAGTCCCCTGACGGGAACCTATAGCAATCAGCCCCAGCATTTT
CASSPLTGTYSNQPQHF
>NA|TRBJ1-2|NA|TRBV2
TGTGCCAGCCGGACGGGGGGACAAAACTATGGCTACACCTTC
CASRTGGQNYGYTF
>NA|TRBJ1-5|NA|TRBV6-5
TGTGCCAGCAGTTGGGGTCTCCCCATTAGCAATCAGCCCCAGCATTTT
CASSWGLPISNQPQHF
>NA|TRBJ1-1|NA|TRBV7-2
TGTGCCAGCAGCTTAGTAGGTGGCAACACTGAAGCTTTCTTT
CASSLVGGNTEAFF
>NA|TRBJ2-7|NA|TRBV2
TGTGCCAGCGACGGCAACTCCTACGAGCAGTACTTC
CASDGNSYEQYF
>NA|TRBJ1-1|NA|TRBV10-3
TGTGCCATCAGTCACGGTATGAACACTGAAGCTTTCTTT
CAISHGMNTEAFF
>once|TRBJ1-5|NA|TRBV2
TGTGCCAGCAGTGAACCCCCCTATAGCAATCAGCCCCAGCATTTT
CASSEPPYSNQPQHF
>NA|TRBJ2-1|TRBD2|TRBV7-9
TGTGCCAGCAGGCCAGCGGGGGGGGACTACAATGAGCAGTTCTTC
CASRPAGGDYNEQFF
>NA|TRBJ2-7|TRBD2|TRBV12-5
TGTGCTAGTGGAGTAGCGGGACTTCGCTCCTACGAGCAGTACTTC
CASGVAGLRSYEQYF
>NA|TRBJ2-1|NA|TRBV7-2
TGTGCCAGCAGCTCGGGACTTTCAACCCCCGCCCAGTTCTTC
CASSSGLSTPAQFF
>NA|TRBJ1-2|NA|TRBV5-8
TGTGCCAGCAGCTTCGGGAACTATGGCTACACCTTC
CASSFGNYGYTF
>NA|TRBJ2-1|NA|TRBV28
TGTGCCAGCAGCACCTACAATGAGCAGTTCTTC
CASSTYNEQFF
>NA|TRBJ1-6|NA|TRBV27
TGTGCCAGCAGTCCAATACGCCTTTTTTCTCTTAGGGGCCCGGGGTCACCCCTCCACTTT
CASSPIRLFSLRGPGSPLHF
>few|TRBJ1-5|TRBD1|TRBV4-2
TGTGCCAGCAGCCTCGGACAGGGGGAGGATCAGCCCCAGCATTTT
CASSLGQGEDQPQHF
>NA|TRBJ2-7|NA|TRBV6-5
TGTGCCAGCAGTTCATACAGTGGCGAGCAGTACTTC
CASSSYSGEQYF
>NA|TRBJ1-4|NA|TRBV2
TGTGCCACCTCTCCCGGGATCCAGGCTGAAAAACTGTTTTTT
CATSPGIQAEKLFF